Below, 14 T cell receptor beta chains from the same sample are listed, as sequenced in a study of T cell responses to AZD1222 COVID-19 vaccine. Method: immunoSEQ multiplex PCR; TCRdb's copy keeps in-frame clones and lacks some. The sample yields 150,000 to 180,000 clones, roughly nine tenths seen once. Sequences were derived from peripheral blood, sampled on day 0 of MenACWY control vaccination. These receptors all come from an adult in good health.

The chain carries TRBV19 and TRBJ2-6; TRBD2 agrees at 14 bases. CDR1 and CDR2 from the germline V gene are LNHDA and SQIVND (reference sequence). This CDR3 is 21 amino acids long. With V trimmed by 3 bases and J by 1 base, 11 bases remained unmatched. The DNA for the CDR3 is TGTGCCAGTAGTATCAACCAGAGACTAGCGGGAGGGTTATCTGGGGCCAACGTCCTGACTTTC. Translation gives CASSINQRLAGGLSGANVLTF.

This clone was detected a few times. This chain links TRBV29-1 with TRBJ1-2, with no clear D. This CDR3 is 12 amino acids long. The V and J ends lost 5 bases and 0 bases respectively, with 7 bases between them. Germline CDR1 SQVTM, CDR2 ANQGSEA. CDR3 coding DNA: TGCAGCGTTCTTCTAGCTAACTATGGCTACACCTTC. This codes for CSVLLANYGYTF.

This clone was counted once. The rearrangement joins TRBV25-1 to TRBJ2-2; 9 bases fit TRBD1. Germline V CDR1 and CDR2: MGHDK, SYGVNS. V dropped 10 bases and J dropped 0; count of bases not matched to a gene: 3. CDR3 size: 14 residues. CDR3 protein: CATDRGTNTGELFF. The CDR3 region has the DNA TGTGCCACTGACAGGGGGACGAACACCGGGGAGCTGTTTTTT.

The chain employs TRBV19 and TRBJ2-5, with TRBD1 as a possible D gene (6 bases). From germline, CDR1 is LNHDA and CDR2 SQIVND (reference sequence). Trimming removed 5 bases at V and 1 base at J, with 8 bases between. This CDR3 comprises 13 residues. CDR3 region: CASSLRGQETQYF. CDR3 bases: TGTGCCAGTAGTCTCAGGGGCCAAGAGACCCAGTACTTC. Supplemented by reference TRBV19 and TRBJ2-5, the full variable domain reads DGGITQSPKYLFRKEGQNVTLSCEQNLNHDAMYWYRQDPGQGLRLIYYSQIVNDFQKGDIAEGYSVSREKKESFPLTVTSAQKNPTAFYLCASSLRGQETQYFGPGTRLLVL.

This chain uses TRBV5-1 with TRBJ2-2; the match to TRBD1 covers 7 bases. There are 15 residues in the CDR3. V lost 4 bases to trimming and J lost 6 bases; unmatched junction nucleotides: 9. Per germline, CDR1 SGHRS and CDR2 YFSETQ. The CDR3 protein is CASSVDRAVAGELFF. CDR3 DNA: TGCGCCAGCAGCGTAGACAGGGCCGTCGCCGGGGAGCTGTTTTTT.

The chain employs TRBV28 and TRBJ1-5; tentatively, D is TRBD1 (5 bases). Germline V gives CDR1 MDHEN, CDR2 SYDVKM. Trimming took off 5 bases at V and 6 bases at J, with 11 bases between the two ends. The CDR3 runs 13 residues. The CDR3 is CASSRDSFQPQHF. The DNA for the CDR3 is TGTGCCAGCAGTCGAGACAGCTTTCAGCCCCAGCATTTT.

The chain is built from TRBV6-5 and TRBJ2-7, with no clear D. CDR1 and CDR2 (germline): MNHEY, SVGAGI. The CDR3 spans 12 residues. V dropped 8 bases and J dropped 9 bases, with 17 bases sitting between them. CDR3 protein: CASRAAGKGQYF. In DNA, the CDR3 is TGTGCCAGCCGGGCGGCAGGAAAAGGGCAGTACTTC.

This chain connects TRBV29-1 to TRBJ1-1; 7 bases align to TRBD1. Germline trimming cut 4 bases from V and 0 bases from J; bases unmatched to any gene: 5. In germline, CDR1 is SQVTM, CDR2 ANQGSEA. The CDR3 sequence is 14 residues long. Here the CDR3 reads CSVAGTELNTEAFF. CDR3 bases: TGCAGCGTTGCCGGGACAGAGTTGAACACTGAAGCTTTCTTT.

The rearrangement joins TRBV4-2 to TRBJ2-3; D gene uncertain. Germline loops: CDR1 LGHNA, CDR2 YNFKEQ. V was clipped by 1 base and J by 0 bases, with 14 bases between them. The CDR3 sequence is 17 residues long. As DNA, the CDR3 is TGTGCCAGCAGCCAAGGAAGTCAGAAGGACAGCACAGATACGCAGTATTTT. It is translated as CASSQGSQKDSTDTQYF.

The V gene is TRBV5-8, the J gene TRBJ2-1; tentative D call: TRBD2 (5 bases). CDR1 SGHTS and CDR2 YDEGEE come from the germline V gene. V lost 2 bases and J lost 2, with 5 bases in between. CDR3 length: 13 residues. CDR3 DNA sequence: TGTGCCAGCAGCTTCGGGGCCTACAATGAGCAGTTCTTC. Translating it yields CASSFGAYNEQFF.

V is TRBV18 and J is TRBJ2-5; D possibly uses TRBD1 or TRBD2 (5 bases each). Trimming shortened V by 2 bases and J by 5 bases, and 15 bases separated the two germline ends. Germline lookup yields CDR1 KGHSH and CDR2 LQKENI. The CDR3 has 15 amino acids. CDR3 sequence: CASSPKAQGGETQYF. CDR3 nucleotide sequence: TGTGCCAGCTCACCAAAGGCTCAGGGCGGGGAGACCCAGTACTTC.

The CDR3 DNA is TGTGCCAGCAGCTTTGACTCCGGACAGGGGCAGTTCTTC. Protein product: CASSFDSGQGQFF. The chain couples TRBV5-4 to TRBJ2-1; 8 nucleotides match TRBD1. Germline assignment: CDR1 SGHNT and CDR2 YYREEE (reference sequence). The V segment lost 2 bases and the J segment 12 bases; nucleotides outside the gene matches: 7. The CDR3 sequence is 13 residues long.

This chain connects TRBV19 to TRBJ1-4, with no clear D. The CDR3 covers 16 residues. Germline V lookup: CDR1 LNHDA, CDR2 SQIVND (reference sequence). V was trimmed by 4 bases and J by 0 bases, leaving 12 bases between them. The CDR3 loop is CASSKTLLATNEKLFF. The CDR3, as DNA: TGTGCCAGTAGTAAGACACTCTTGGCAACTAATGAAAAACTGTTTTTT.

V usage is TRBV6-5 and J usage is TRBJ1-2; 7 bases are a match to TRBD1. Germline V gives CDR1 MNHEY, CDR2 SVGAGI. Unmatched junction bases numbered 3, after V lost 0 bases and J lost 2 bases. The CDR3 length is 15 residues. DNA for the CDR3: TGTGCCAGCAGTTACTCGCGACAGGGCAACTATGGCTACACCTTC. Amino acid sequence: CASSYSRQGNYGYTF.